This T cell receptor beta chain was observed in a study of blood T cells in healthy people across ages. Study-wide findings and caveats: Samples with more naive T cells showed higher observed beta diversity. Among T cells, TCR beta diversity per million cells dropped roughly linearly as age rose.

A second PCR, run for about 6 to 12 cycles, used a sample-barcoded 5' primer plus a J-beta primer mix. Using its own MiXCR run on the 5' RACE reads, TCRdb lists one record per CDR3 protein. There are 550,000 to 800,000 distinct CDR3 sequences in the sample; under 25% occur only once, and 3.6% lies in the top ten. The individuals who served as donors were healthy Caucasians living in Russia, aged roughly 6 to 95. In its sample, this clonotype was seen a few times. Its antigen is not known. Looked up from germline, CDR1 is DFQATT and CDR2 is SNEGSKA (reference sequence). Losses at the gene ends were 0 bases for V and 8 bases for J; bases not matched to a gene: 14. This CDR3 comprises 16 residues.

This sequence joins TRBV20-1 and TRBJ2-5; 8 nucleotides line up with TRBD2. The sample consisted of blood. The TCR originated in a man aged 65-85 years in good health. The CDR3 bases are TGCAGTGCTAGAGATCAATTTGCGGGAGGCTCAGGAACCCAGTACTTC. Protein sequence: CSARDQFAGGSGTQYF.